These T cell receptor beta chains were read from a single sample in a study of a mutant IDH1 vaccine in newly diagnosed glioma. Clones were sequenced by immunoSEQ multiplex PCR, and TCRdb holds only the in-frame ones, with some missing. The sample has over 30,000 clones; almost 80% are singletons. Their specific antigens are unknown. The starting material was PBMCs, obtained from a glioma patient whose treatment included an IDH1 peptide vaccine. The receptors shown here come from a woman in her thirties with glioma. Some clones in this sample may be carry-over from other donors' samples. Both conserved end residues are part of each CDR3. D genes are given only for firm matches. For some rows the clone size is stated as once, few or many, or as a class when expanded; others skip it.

CASRWRPGDTEAFF	TGTGCCAGCAGGTGGAGGCCGGGCGACACTGAAGCTTTCTTT	TRBV27	TRBJ1-1	NA	NA
CASSQTSGEYNEQFF	TGTGCCAGCAGCCAGACTAGCGGGGAGTACAATGAGCAGTTCTTC	TRBV7-9	TRBJ2-1	TRBD2	NA
CASSSPQVTINGYTF	TGTGCCAGCAGTTCACCCCAGGTTACTATTAATGGCTACACCTTC	TRBV28	TRBJ1-2	NA	NA
CASTFGARYGYTF	TGTGCCAGCACCTTTGGGGCCCGCTATGGCTACACCTTC	TRBV7-3	TRBJ1-2	NA	few
CASSLEGFRSSYEQYF	TGTGCCAGCAGCTTAGAGGGGTTCCGGAGCTCCTACGAGCAGTACTTC	TRBV7-9	TRBJ2-7	NA	NA
CASSLSRATEAFF	TGTGCCAGCAGCTTGTCTAGGGCCACTGAAGCTTTCTTT	TRBV5-6	TRBJ1-1	NA	NA
CSVEGLGKDTQYF	TGCAGCGTTGAAGGGCTGGGAAAAGATACGCAGTATTTT	TRBV29-1	TRBJ2-3	NA	NA
CASSELGGHGNQPQHF	TGTGCCAGCAGTGAACTCGGGGGGCACGGCAATCAGCCCCAGCATTTT	TRBV6-1	TRBJ1-5	NA	once
CASSRGREVHEQYF	TGTGCCAGCAGCCGGGGCAGGGAAGTCCACGAGCAGTACTTC	TRBV5-4	TRBJ2-7	NA	NA
CSVRPKREGPYEQYF	TGCAGCGTTCGTCCTAAGCGGGAGGGTCCCTACGAGCAGTACTTC	TRBV29-1	TRBJ2-7	TRBD2	NA
CARSLRGQGVVEKLFF	TGTGCCAGAAGCTTGCGGGGACAGGGGGTTGTTGAAAAACTGTTTTTT	TRBV5-3	TRBJ1-4	TRBD1	NA
CSVLTDPYEQYF	TGCAGCGTATTGACGGACCCCTACGAGCAGTACTTC	TRBV29-1	TRBJ2-7	NA	NA
CASRQTGYNEQFF	TGTGCCAGCAGACAGACAGGCTACAATGAGCAGTTCTTC	TRBV6-5	TRBJ2-1	NA	few
CAISDRLAGAPNEQFF	TGTGCCATCAGTGACCGACTAGCGGGAGCCCCCAATGAGCAGTTCTTC	TRBV10-3	TRBJ2-1	TRBD2	NA
CASSRDRVADTQYF	TGTGCCAGCAGCAGGGACAGGGTAGCAGATACGCAGTATTTT	TRBV9	TRBJ2-3	TRBD1	NA